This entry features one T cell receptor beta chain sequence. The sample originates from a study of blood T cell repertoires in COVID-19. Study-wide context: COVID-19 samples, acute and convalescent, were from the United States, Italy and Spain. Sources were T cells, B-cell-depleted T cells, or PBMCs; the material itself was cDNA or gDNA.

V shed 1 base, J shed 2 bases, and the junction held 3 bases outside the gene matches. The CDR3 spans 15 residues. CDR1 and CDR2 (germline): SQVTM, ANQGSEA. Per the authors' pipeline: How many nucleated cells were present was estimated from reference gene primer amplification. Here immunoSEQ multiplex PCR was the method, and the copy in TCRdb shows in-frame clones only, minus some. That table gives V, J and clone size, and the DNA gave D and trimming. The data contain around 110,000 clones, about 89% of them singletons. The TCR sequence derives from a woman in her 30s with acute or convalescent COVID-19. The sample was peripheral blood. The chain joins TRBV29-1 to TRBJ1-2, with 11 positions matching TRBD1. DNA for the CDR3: TGCAGCGTTGAAGGACGGACAGGGGGCAACTATGGCTACACCTTC. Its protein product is CSVEGRTGGNYGYTF.